The rows below give T cell receptor beta chains drawn from one sample of a study of T-cell reconstitution after alpha-beta-depleted transplantation in children. In TCRdb, the PCR reads were re-called with MiXCR into one record per CDR3 protein. The table lists 200,000 to 250,000 distinct CDR3 sequences, around 13% of them singletons, with 2% to 3% in the top ten. The material was PBMCs from the stem cell graft donor, obtained from the stem cell graft. These receptor sequences come from a human donor who donated a stem cell graft to a child with acute lymphoblastic leukemia. The CDR3 runs from the conserved cysteine through the conserved F or W. The order of the fields is D gene, V gene, J gene, clone size, CDR3 protein, CDR3 DNA. D genes are given only for firm matches. Clone size, where shown, is once, few, many, or a class for clones that have expanded.

D: TRBD2; V: TRBV5-1; J: TRBJ2-3; size: many; CDR3: CASSGLSGGASPDTQYF; DNA: TGCGCCAGCAGCGGACTTAGCGGGGGGGCCTCCCCAGATACGCAGTATTTT
D: TRBD2; V: TRBV5-6; J: TRBJ2-1; size: .; CDR3: CASSFYSGLAGRSYNEQFF; DNA: TGTGCCAGCAGCTTTTATTCGGGACTAGCGGGACGGTCCTACAATGAGCAGTTCTTC
D: TRBD2; V: TRBV7-2; J: TRBJ2-5; size: .; CDR3: CASSLVSGGARETQYF; DNA: TGTGCCAGCAGCTTAGTGAGCGGGGGGGCCCGAGAGACCCAGTACTTC
D: .; V: TRBV6-5; J: TRBJ2-3; size: many; CDR3: CASSLGRRTDTQYF; DNA: TGTGCCAGCAGTTTGGGACGGCGCACAGATACGCAGTATTTT
D: TRBD1; V: TRBV5-1; J: TRBJ2-7; size: many; CDR3: CASSLTGDPWDEQYF; DNA: TGCGCCAGCAGCTTAACAGGGGACCCGTGGGACGAGCAGTACTTC
D: .; V: TRBV11-2; J: TRBJ1-1; size: .; CDR3: CASSIRTVYTEAFF; DNA: TGTGCCAGCAGCATCCGGACGGTCTACACTGAAGCTTTCTTT
D: .; V: TRBV27; J: TRBJ1-1; size: many; CDR3: CASSRDRGVYAEAFF; DNA: TGTGCCAGCAGTCGCGACCGAGGGGTATACGCTGAAGCTTTCTTT
D: TRBD1; V: TRBV18; J: TRBJ2-7; size: .; CDR3: CASSRYNRDRDFYEQYF; DNA: TGTGCCAGCTCACGATACAACCGGGACAGGGATTTCTACGAGCAGTACTTC
D: TRBD2; V: TRBV5-1; J: TRBJ2-5; size: many; CDR3: CASSPGGKETQYF; DNA: TGCGCCAGCAGCCCGGGGGGTAAAGAGACCCAGTACTTC
D: TRBD1; V: TRBV20-1; J: TRBJ1-6; size: many; CDR3: CSAPSTGTGFGSPLHF; DNA: TGCAGTGCTCCCTCAACCGGGACAGGGTTTGGGTCACCCCTCCACTTT
D: TRBD2; V: TRBV10-2; J: TRBJ2-4; size: many; CDR3: CASSETSGGAVSKNIQYF; DNA: TGCGCCAGCAGTGAAACTAGCGGGGGGGCCGTATCCAAAAACATTCAGTACTTC
D: TRBD1; V: TRBV11-2; J: TRBJ2-5; size: few; CDR3: CASILGQTFLEETQYF; DNA: TGTGCCAGCATCCTGGGACAGACTTTCCTTGAAGAGACCCAGTACTTC
D: .; V: TRBV28; J: TRBJ1-4; size: many; CDR3: CASRPASIGEKLFF; DNA: TGTGCCAGCAGACCAGCTAGCATTGGGGAAAAACTGTTTTTT
D: TRBD1; V: TRBV7-9; J: TRBJ2-5; size: once; CDR3: CASSLTGDGETQYF; DNA: TGTGCCAGCAGCCTGACAGGGGACGGGGAGACCCAGTACTTC
D: .; V: TRBV27; J: TRBJ2-5; size: many; CDR3: CASATGTSHPETQYF; DNA: TGTGCCAGCGCAACCGGGACTTCTCACCCAGAGACCCAGTACTTC
D: .; V: TRBV12-3/TRBV12-4; J: TRBJ2-3; size: many; CDR3: CASSYITDTQYF; DNA: TGTGCCAGCAGTTATATCACAGATACGCAGTATTTT
D: .; V: TRBV20-1; J: TRBJ1-4; size: many; CDR3: CSASHQDEKLFF; DNA: TGCAGTGCTAGCCATCAGGATGAAAAACTGTTTTTT
D: .; V: TRBV6-1; J: TRBJ2-6; size: many; CDR3: CASTETGANVLTF; DNA: TGTGCCAGCACCGAAACTGGGGCCAACGTCCTGACTTTC
D: TRBD2; V: TRBV20-1; J: TRBJ2-3; size: .; CDR3: CSASDRLAGGYRGTADTQYF; DNA: TGCAGTGCTAGTGATCGGCTAGCGGGAGGATATCGGGGGACGGCAGATACGCAGTATTTT
D: TRBD1; V: TRBV4-1; J: TRBJ1-1; size: .; CDR3: CASSKRAGQMNTEAFF; DNA: TGCGCCAGCAGCAAAAGGGCGGGACAGATGAACACTGAAGCTTTCTTT
D: .; V: TRBV27; J: TRBJ2-1; size: .; CDR3: CASSLMNSYNEQFF; DNA: TGTGCCAGCAGTTTAATGAACAGCTACAATGAGCAGTTCTTC
D: .; V: TRBV5-1; J: TRBJ1-1; size: .; CDR3: CASSFRPDNTEAFF; DNA: TGCGCCAGCAGTTTTCGGCCCGATAACACTGAAGCTTTCTTC
D: .; V: TRBV18; J: TRBJ2-5; size: many; CDR3: CASSPTGLETQYF; DNA: TGTGCCAGCTCACCTACAGGGCTAGAGACCCAGTACTTC
D: .; V: TRBV4-1; J: TRBJ2-5; size: many; CDR3: CASSQVSQETQYF; DNA: TGCGCCAGCAGCCAAGTCAGTCAAGAGACCCAGTACTTC
D: .; V: TRBV5-8; J: TRBJ1-1; size: .; CDR3: CASSLDLRGDTEAFF; DNA: TGTGCCAGCAGCTTGGACCTCAGGGGAGATACTGAAGCTTTCTTT
D: TRBD2; V: TRBV20-1; J: TRBJ2-1; size: .; CDR3: CSARDGGGPYNEQFF; DNA: TGCAGTGCTAGAGACGGGGGGGGCCCCTACAATGAGCAGTTCTTC
D: .; V: TRBV29-1; J: TRBJ2-1; size: many; CDR3: CSVRRSSYNEQFF; DNA: TGCAGCGTCCGCCGCAGCTCCTACAATGAGCAGTTCTTC
D: TRBD1; V: TRBV5-1; J: TRBJ2-5; size: many; CDR3: CASSFRPLTGAGETQYF; DNA: TGCGCCAGCAGCTTCCGCCCTCTAACAGGGGCCGGAGAGACCCAGTACTTC
D: .; V: TRBV9; J: TRBJ1-3; size: many; CDR3: CASSPGFGNTIYF; DNA: TGTGCCAGCAGCCCAGGGTTTGGAAACACCATATATTTT
D: .; V: TRBV4-3; J: TRBJ1-6; size: many; CDR3: CASSQAGSLDSPLHF; DNA: TGCGCCAGCAGCCAAGCCGGGTCCCTAGATTCACCCCTCCACTTT
D: .; V: TRBV5-6; J: TRBJ2-3; size: many; CDR3: CASSQGSTDTQYF; DNA: TGTGCCAGCAGCCAAGGGAGCACAGATACGCAGTATTTT
D: TRBD2; V: TRBV5-5; J: TRBJ2-1; size: many; CDR3: CASRGTSGYNEQFF; DNA: TGTGCCAGCAGGGGGACTAGCGGTTACAATGAGCAGTTCTTC
D: .; V: TRBV7-9; J: TRBJ2-5; size: many; CDR3: CASSSSRSRLEETQYF; DNA: TGTGCCAGCAGCTCAAGTCGTTCCAGGCTGGAAGAGACCCAGTACTTC
D: .; V: TRBV28; J: TRBJ1-5; size: few; CDR3: CASRPRGGGDQPQHF; DNA: TGTGCCAGCAGGCCTAGGGGGGGCGGCGATCAGCCCCAGCATTTT
D: TRBD2; V: TRBV5-1; J: TRBJ2-3; size: many; CDR3: CATRLAGSTDTQYF; DNA: TGCGCCACAAGACTAGCGGGAAGCACAGATACGCAGTATTTT
D: .; V: TRBV20-1; J: TRBJ2-5; size: .; CDR3: CSARAPRGGAGKETQYF; DNA: TGCAGTGCTAGAGCCCCTAGGGGGGGCGCGGGCAAAGAGACCCAGTACTTC
D: TRBD2; V: TRBV10-2; J: TRBJ2-7; size: many; CDR3: CASALPTSAYEQYF; DNA: TGCGCCAGCGCACTCCCGACTAGCGCCTACGAGCAGTACTTC